A selection of T cell receptor beta chains follows, all from one sample in a study of early T cells in non-severe SARS-CoV-2 infection. One entry per CDR3 protein, called by TCRdb with MiXCR from the 5' RACE reads. This sample has 65,000 to 80,000 distinct CDR3 sequences, with roughly 12% found just once. Source material: whole blood. The receptors here all came from an adult who was a healthcare worker with PCR-confirmed SARS-CoV-2 infection or an uninfected control (not recorded which). Both conserved end residues are part of each CDR3. The D gene is left open where the match is weak. Size values are once, few and many counts, or a class for expanded clones, and some rows have none.

length,size,D,J,V,DNA,CDR3
16,few,TRBD2,TRBJ2-7,TRBV4-2,TGTGCCAGCAGCCAACGAATAGTGACTAGCGGCCCCGAGCAGTACTTC,CASSQRIVTSGPEQYF
20,NA,TRBD2,TRBJ2-2,TRBV5-1,TGCGCCAGCAGCTTGAAGCTCGGACTAGCGGGAGCCTCGAACACCGGGGAGCTGTTTTTT,CASSLKLGLAGASNTGELFF
13,NA,NA,TRBJ2-1,TRBV7-2,TGTGCCAGCAGCTATTTTACAGGGAATGAGCAGTTCTTC,CASSYFTGNEQFF
15,many,NA,TRBJ1-6,TRBV5-4,TGTGCCAGCAGCTTCTCGGGGCTTCGTGATTCACCCCTCCACTTT,CASSFSGLRDSPLHF
14,NA,TRBD1,TRBJ2-1,TRBV28,TGTGCCAGCAGTACAGGGGTTTCGGACAATGAGCAGTTCTTC,CASSTGVSDNEQFF
11,many,NA,TRBJ1-4,TRBV19,TGTGCCAGTACGCCCGGCGAAAAACTGTTTTTT,CASTPGEKLFF
13,many,NA,TRBJ2-5,TRBV27,TGTGCCAGCAGTTCCTTGTACCAAGAGACCCAGTACTTC,CASSSLYQETQYF
16,many,NA,TRBJ1-2,TRBV19,TGTGCCAGTAGTATCCGGCAGGCCTCTCCTAACTATGGCTACACCTTC,CASSIRQASPNYGYTF
15,few,TRBD2,TRBJ2-3,TRBV29-1,TGCAGCGTTGTAGGACTAGCGGGGTTCACAGATACGCAGTATTTT,CSVVGLAGFTDTQYF
14,many,NA,TRBJ1-2,TRBV7-9,TGTGCCAGCAGCTTATTAGGGCCGGGAGGCGGCTACACCTTC,CASSLLGPGGGYTF
12,many,NA,TRBJ2-1,TRBV9,TGTGCCAGCAGCCCGTGGGGCAATGAGCAGTTCTTC,CASSPWGNEQFF
20,NA,TRBD2,TRBJ2-3,TRBV7-2,TGTGCCAGCAGCCCCCAACCCGGGACTAGCGGTCCCTCTAGCACAGATACGCAGTATTTT,CASSPQPGTSGPSSTDTQYF
13,many,NA,TRBJ2-1,TRBV3-1,TGTGCCAGCAGCCACCGGGGGTACAATGAGCAGTTCTTC,CASSHRGYNEQFF
15,NA,TRBD1,TRBJ2-2,TRBV30,TGTGCCTGTGCGAGGGGGCAGCAGAACACCGGGGAGCTGTTTTTT,CACARGQQNTGELFF
15,many,NA,TRBJ2-7,TRBV12-5,TGTGCTAGTGGTTTGTTGACAGGCCGCTCCTACGAGCAGTACTTC,CASGLLTGRSYEQYF
14,many,NA,TRBJ2-5,TRBV9,TGTGCCAGCAGCGTGACCGGCGGAGGCGAGACCCAGTACTTC,CASSVTGGGETQYF
12,NA,NA,TRBJ1-2,TRBV28,TGTGCCAGCAGTATCGCAGTGTCCGGCTACACCTTC,CASSIAVSGYTF
13,NA,NA,TRBJ2-1,TRBV5-1,TGCGCCAGCAGCCACACTTCCTACAATGAGCAGTTCTTC,CASSHTSYNEQFF